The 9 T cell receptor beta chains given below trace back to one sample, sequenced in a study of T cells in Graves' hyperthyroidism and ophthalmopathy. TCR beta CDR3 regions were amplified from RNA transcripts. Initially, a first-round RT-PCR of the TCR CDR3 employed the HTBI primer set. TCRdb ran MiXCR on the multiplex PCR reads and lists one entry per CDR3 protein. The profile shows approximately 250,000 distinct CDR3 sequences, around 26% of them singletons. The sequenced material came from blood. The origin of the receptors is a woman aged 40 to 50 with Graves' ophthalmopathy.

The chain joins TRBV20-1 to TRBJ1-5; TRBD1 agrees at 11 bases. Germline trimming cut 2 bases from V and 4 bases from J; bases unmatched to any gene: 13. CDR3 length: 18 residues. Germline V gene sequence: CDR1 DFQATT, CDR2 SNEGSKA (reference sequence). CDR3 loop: CSARLRSQDRGRNQPQHF. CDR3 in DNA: TGCAGTGCTAGATTAAGATCCCAGGACAGGGGGCGAAATCAGCCCCAGCATTTT.

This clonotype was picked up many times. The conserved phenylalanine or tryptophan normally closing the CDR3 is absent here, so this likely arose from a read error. The CDR3 region is CASSLGQIYEQYS. DNA of the CDR3: TGTGCCAGTAGCTTGGGACAGATCTACGAGCAGTACTCC. The chain recombines TRBV19 with TRBJ2-7; TRBD1 agrees at 7 bases. The CDR3 extends over 13 amino acids. Germline V gene sequence: CDR1 LNHDA, CDR2 SQIVND (reference sequence). J was trimmed by 3 bases and V by 6 bases; bases with no gene match: 5.

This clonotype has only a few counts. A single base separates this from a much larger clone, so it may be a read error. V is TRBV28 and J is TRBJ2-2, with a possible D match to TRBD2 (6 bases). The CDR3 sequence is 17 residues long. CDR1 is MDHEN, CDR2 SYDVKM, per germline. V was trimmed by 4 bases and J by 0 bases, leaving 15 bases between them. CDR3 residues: CASSSNNLAPNTGELFF. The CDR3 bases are TGTGCCAGCAGTTCCAATAACCTAGCGCCGAACACCGGGGAGCTGTTTTTT.

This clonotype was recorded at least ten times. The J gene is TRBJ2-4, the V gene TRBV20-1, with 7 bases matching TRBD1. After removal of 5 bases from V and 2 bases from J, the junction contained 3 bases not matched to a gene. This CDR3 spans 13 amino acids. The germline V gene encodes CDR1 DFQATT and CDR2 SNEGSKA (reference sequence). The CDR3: CSALGQSKNIQYF. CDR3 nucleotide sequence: TGCAGTGCTCTGGGACAGTCCAAAAACATTCAGTACTTC.

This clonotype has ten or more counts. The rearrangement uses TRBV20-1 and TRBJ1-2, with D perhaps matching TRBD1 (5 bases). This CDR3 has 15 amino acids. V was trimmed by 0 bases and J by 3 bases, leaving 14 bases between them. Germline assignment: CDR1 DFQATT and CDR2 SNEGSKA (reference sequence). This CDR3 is CSAREGGSLDYGYTF. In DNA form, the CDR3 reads TGCAGTGCTAGAGAGGGGGGGAGTCTCGACTATGGCTACACCTTC.

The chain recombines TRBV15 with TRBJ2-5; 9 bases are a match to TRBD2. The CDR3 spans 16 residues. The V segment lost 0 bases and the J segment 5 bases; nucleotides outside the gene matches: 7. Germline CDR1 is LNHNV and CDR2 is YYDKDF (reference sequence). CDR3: CATSRDPTSGPETQYF. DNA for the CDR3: TGTGCCACCAGCAGAGATCCAACTAGCGGGCCTGAGACCCAGTACTTC.

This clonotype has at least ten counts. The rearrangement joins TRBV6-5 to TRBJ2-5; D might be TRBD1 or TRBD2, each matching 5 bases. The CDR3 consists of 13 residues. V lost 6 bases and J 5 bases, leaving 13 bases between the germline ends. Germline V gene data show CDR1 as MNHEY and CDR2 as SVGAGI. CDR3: CASSLLEGETQYF. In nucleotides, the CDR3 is TGTGCCAGCAGCCTACTCGAGGGGGAGACCCAGTACTTC.

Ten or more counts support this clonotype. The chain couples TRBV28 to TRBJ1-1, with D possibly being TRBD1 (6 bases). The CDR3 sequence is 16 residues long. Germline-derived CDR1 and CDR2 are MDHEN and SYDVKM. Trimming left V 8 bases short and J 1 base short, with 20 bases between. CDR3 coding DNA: TGTGCCAGCGTTCCCAATAGTGGGGGCTGGAACACTGAAGCTTTCTTT. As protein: CASVPNSGGWNTEAFF.

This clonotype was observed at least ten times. CDR3 in DNA: TGTGCCAGCATAGAGGGGTCCTATGGCTACACCTTC. Its protein product is CASIEGSYGYTF. This sequence joins TRBV28 and TRBJ1-2, with a possible D match to TRBD1 (5 bases). The CDR3 runs to 12 residues. V lost 7 bases to trimming and J lost 4 bases, with 10 bases between them. Germline V gene sequence: CDR1 MDHEN, CDR2 SYDVKM.